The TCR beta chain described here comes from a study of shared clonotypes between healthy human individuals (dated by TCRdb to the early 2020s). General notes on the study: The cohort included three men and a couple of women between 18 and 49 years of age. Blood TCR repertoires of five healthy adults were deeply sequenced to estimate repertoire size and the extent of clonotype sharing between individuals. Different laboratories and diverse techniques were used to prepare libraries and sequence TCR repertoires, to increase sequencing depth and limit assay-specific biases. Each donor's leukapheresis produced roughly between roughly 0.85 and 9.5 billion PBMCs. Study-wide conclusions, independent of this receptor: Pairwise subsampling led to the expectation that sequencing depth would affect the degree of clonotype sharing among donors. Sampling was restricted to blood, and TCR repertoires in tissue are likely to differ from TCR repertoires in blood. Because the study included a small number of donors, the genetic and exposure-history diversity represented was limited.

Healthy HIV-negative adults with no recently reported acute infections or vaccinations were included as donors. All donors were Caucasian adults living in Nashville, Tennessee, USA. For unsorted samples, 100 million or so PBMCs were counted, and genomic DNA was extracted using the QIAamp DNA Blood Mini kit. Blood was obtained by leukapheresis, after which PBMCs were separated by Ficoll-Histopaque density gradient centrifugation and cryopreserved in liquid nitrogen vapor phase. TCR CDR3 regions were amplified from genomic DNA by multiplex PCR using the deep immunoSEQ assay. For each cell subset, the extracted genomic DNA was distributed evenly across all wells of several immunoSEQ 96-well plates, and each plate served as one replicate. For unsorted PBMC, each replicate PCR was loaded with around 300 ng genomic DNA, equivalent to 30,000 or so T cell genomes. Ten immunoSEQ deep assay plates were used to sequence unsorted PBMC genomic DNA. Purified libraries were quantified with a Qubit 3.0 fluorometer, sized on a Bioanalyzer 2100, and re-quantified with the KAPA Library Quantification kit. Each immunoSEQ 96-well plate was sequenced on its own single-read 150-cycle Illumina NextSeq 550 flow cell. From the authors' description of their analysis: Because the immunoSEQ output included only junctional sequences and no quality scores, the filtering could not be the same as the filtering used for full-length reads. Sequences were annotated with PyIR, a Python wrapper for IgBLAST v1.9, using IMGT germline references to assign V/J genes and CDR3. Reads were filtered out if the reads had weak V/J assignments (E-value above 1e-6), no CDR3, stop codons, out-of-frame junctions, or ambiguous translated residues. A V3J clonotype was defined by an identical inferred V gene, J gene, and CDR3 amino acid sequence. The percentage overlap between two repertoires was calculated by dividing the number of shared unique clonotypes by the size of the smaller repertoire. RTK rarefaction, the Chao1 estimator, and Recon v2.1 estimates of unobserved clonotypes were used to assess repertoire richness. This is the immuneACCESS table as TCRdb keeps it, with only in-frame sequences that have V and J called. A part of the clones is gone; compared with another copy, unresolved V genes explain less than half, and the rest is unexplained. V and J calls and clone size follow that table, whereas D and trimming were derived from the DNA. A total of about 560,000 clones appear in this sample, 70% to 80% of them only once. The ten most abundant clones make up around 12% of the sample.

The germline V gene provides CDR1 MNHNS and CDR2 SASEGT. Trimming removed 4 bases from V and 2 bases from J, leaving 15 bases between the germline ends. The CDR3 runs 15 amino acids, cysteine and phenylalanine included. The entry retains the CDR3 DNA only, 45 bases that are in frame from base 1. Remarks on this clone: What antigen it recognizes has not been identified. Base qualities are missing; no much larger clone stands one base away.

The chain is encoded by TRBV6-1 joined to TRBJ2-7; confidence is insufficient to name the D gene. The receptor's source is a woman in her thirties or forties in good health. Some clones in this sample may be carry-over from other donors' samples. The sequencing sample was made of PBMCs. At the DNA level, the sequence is TGTGCCAGCAGTGTTAATCCACCGATTACCTACGAGCAGTACTTC. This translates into CASSVNPPITYEQYF.